A selection of T cell receptor beta chains follows, all from one sample in a study of cytotoxic CD8 clonotypes in ibrutinib-treated CLL. Clones were sequenced by immunoSEQ multiplex PCR, and TCRdb holds only the in-frame ones, with some missing. The table has about 300,000 clones, under 70% seen once; the top ten hold about 5.9%. This material consisted of PBMCs, taken after 36 months of ibrutinib treatment. These receptors all come from a human donor with chronic lymphocytic leukemia. Each CDR3 is given with its conserved first and last residue. The D gene is left open where the match is weak. Some rows mark clone size as missing; the rest say once, few, many or name a class of expanded clone.

- TRBJ2-2 - TRBV4-1 TGCGCCAGCAGCCAAGAAGCCCTTGGGGAGCTGTTTTTT CASSQEALGELFF
- TRBJ1-5 - TRBV6-1 TGTGCCAGCAGTGGAACGTCTTGGAGCAATCAGCCCCAGCATTTT CASSGTSWSNQPQHF
- TRBJ2-7 few TRBV18 TGTGCCAGCTCAATTCGACAGCTCGCAGAGCAGTACTTC CASSIRQLAEQYF
- TRBJ2-7 - TRBV28 TGTGCCAGCAGCTCCCCTCGCCGAGCCCTCTACGAGCAGTACTTC CASSSPRRALYEQYF
TRBD1 TRBJ2-7 - TRBV4-1 TGCGCCAGCAGCCACAGGACAGGGGCCTACGAGCAGTACTTC CASSHRTGAYEQYF
TRBD2 TRBJ2-5 - TRBV29-1 TGCAGCGTTGGGGGTTTGGCTAGCGGGCTGGAGACCCAGTACTTC CSVGGLASGLETQYF
TRBD1 TRBJ1-2 - TRBV7-9 TGTGCCAGCAGCACAGGGGGACGGTATGGCTACACCTTC CASSTGGRYGYTF
- TRBJ2-5 few TRBV4-1 TGCGCCAGCAGCCAACTACCGGGGGAGACCCAGTACTTC CASSQLPGETQYF
- TRBJ2-3 - TRBV21-1 TGTGCCAGCAGAAACCCCAACGCTGGGACTAGCGGGAGTGAAGCTACGCAGTATTTT CASRNPNAGTSGSEATQYF
- TRBJ1-1 - TRBV6-5 TGTGCCAGCAGTCCCCGGACAGTGAACACTGAAGCTTTCTTT CASSPRTVNTEAFF
- TRBJ2-2 - TRBV7-2 TGTGCCAGCAGCTTAGAGACAGTGCACACCGGGGAGCTGTTTTTT CASSLETVHTGELFF
TRBD1 TRBJ2-7 - TRBV27 TGTGCCAGCAGTTTCGGGACAGGGGCATACGAGCAGTACTTC CASSFGTGAYEQYF
TRBD1 TRBJ2-1 few TRBV5-1 TGCGCCAGCAGGGGACAGGACGGAGATGAGCAGTTCTTC CASRGQDGDEQFF
- TRBJ2-1 - TRBV27 TGTGCCAGCAGTTTGGGGGGTCAGTTAACAGGGTGGTCCTACAATGAGCAGTTCTTC CASSLGGQLTGWSYNEQFF
TRBD1 TRBJ1-5 - TRBV6-6 TGTGCCACTAACGAACAGGGGGAGCCCCAGCATTTT CATNEQGEPQHF
- TRBJ2-7 - TRBV18 TGTGCCAGCTCACAGACAGCAATTCGGGTCTACGAGCAGTACTTC CASSQTAIRVYEQYF
TRBD2 TRBJ2-5 - TRBV10-3 TGTGCCATCAGTGGCGGGGGGCTGGAGACCCAGTACTTC CAISGGGLETQYF
TRBD1 TRBJ1-4 few TRBV19 TGTGCCAGTAACAGGGGGCATACTAATGAAAAACTGTTTTTT CASNRGHTNEKLFF
- TRBJ2-5 - TRBV2 TGTGCCAGCAGCCTGGGACCCCCGAAAGAGACCCAGTACTTC CASSLGPPKETQYF
TRBD1 TRBJ2-7 - TRBV6-6 TGTGCCAGCAGGGATTCCGGGACAGGGTATCCCTACGAGCAGTACTTC CASRDSGTGYPYEQYF
- TRBJ1-3 - TRBV29-1 TGCAGCGTTGAAGGAGTAATCGGAAACACCATATATTTT CSVEGVIGNTIYF
TRBD1 TRBJ2-4 - TRBV5-8 TGTGCCACCCCATTTCGAGGGGGCGCATATCGGGGAAACATTCAGTACTTC CATPFRGGAYRGNIQYF
- TRBJ2-5 - TRBV14 TGTGCCAGCAGCAAACGACTAGCGCTACAAGGGGGCGTGAAGACCCAGTACTTC CASSKRLALQGGVKTQYF
- TRBJ2-7 - TRBV2 TGTGCCAGCAACATAGCGGAGCGCCACGAGCAGTACTTC CASNIAERHEQYF
TRBD2 TRBJ2-7 - TRBV29-1 TGCAGCGTCCAACTAGCGCCAACCTACGAGCAGTACTTC CSVQLAPTYEQYF
- TRBJ1-6 - TRBV5-6 TGTGCCAGCAGTCGCGACAGCTACTCCTATAATTCACCCCTCCACTTT CASSRDSYSYNSPLHF
- TRBJ2-1 few TRBV5-1 TGCGCCAGCAGCTTGCAGGGCAACGTTTACAATGAGCAGTTCTTC CASSLQGNVYNEQFF
- TRBJ2-7 - TRBV5-3 TGTGCCAGAAGCTCCCTGGAGGGATCGTACGAGCAGTACTTC CARSSLEGSYEQYF